This TCR beta chain is drawn from a study of cytomegalovirus exposure and HLA in healthy donors. Study-wide results and limits: One variant, a missense change in DCLRE1C, was linked in a later analysis to TCR beta V- and J-gene trimming. A cluster of highly shared sequence variants was likely a sequencing artifact.

About this clone itself: Its antigen is unknown.

PCR involved 60 Vbeta and 13 Jbeta primers. Measured with immunoSEQ multiplex PCR; TCRdb has only the in-frame clones, and not every one. The sample shows roughly 70,000 clones, around 77% of them seen only once. Trimming left V 4 bases short and J 6 bases short, with 10 bases between. CDR3 size: 13 residues. Germline CDR1 reads GTSNPN; CDR2 reads SVGIG (reference sequence). This TCR came from a man between 45 and 60 years old in good health and CMV-seronegative. Input material: PBMCs. V is TRBV30 and J is TRBJ1-6, with no clear D. This chain's CDR3 is CAWKDFSNSPLHF. The CDR3 DNA is TGTGCCTGGAAGGACTTTAGTAATTCACCCCTCCACTTT.